The 28 T cell receptor beta chains given below trace back to one sample, sequenced in a study of CD8+ T cells in alopecia areata. Scientists pooled cutaneous lymph node cells and sorted them on CD4, CD8alpha, NKG2D, NKG2ACE and other markers. RNA was isolated and reverse transcribed to cDNA, the sequencing template. Sequencing used immunoSEQ multiplex PCR; TCRdb keeps in-frame clones, though not all of them. Observed in the sample are 250,000 or so clones, none of them singletons. The specimen was CD4+ T cells sorted from a lymph node. Every receptor here comes from a C3H/HeJ mouse with alopecia areata. Strain haplotype (MHC): H2-k.

As regards this clone: The germline and genes are mouse ones. The CDR3 DNA, read in part, is TGTGCCAGCAGGCCCTACTGGGGGGCT. Translation: CASRPYWGA. The whole CDR3 sequence reads CASRPYWGAEQFF. The J gene is TRBJ2-1, the V gene TRBV5; 8 bases agree with TRBD2. The read falls 4 residues short of the CDR3 end, and the missing part is taken from the germline J gene. The CDR3 is 13 amino acids. The V gene's germline CDR1 is LGHNA and CDR2 YNLKQL (reference sequence).

This clone was observed a few times. The genes are named according to mouse. Read coverage stops 3 residues before the CDR3 terminus; the germline J gene supplies the remainder. The chain uses TRBV19 and TRBJ1-6; 12 positions match TRBD1. TRBJ1-6 is assigned to the ORF class and has an uncertain function. Trimming removed 2 bases from V and 2 bases from J; junction bases left unmatched: 5. Germline loops: CDR1 FNHDT, CDR2 SITEND (reference sequence). The CDR3 loop spans 18 amino acids. The CDR3 sequence: CASSIPGTGGPYNSPLYF. The CDR3 bases that were read are TGTGCCAGCAGTATTCCCGGGACAGGGGGCCCCTATAATTCGCCC.

This clone was seen more than once but under ten times. The gene names given are mouse names. The observed sequence ends 4 residues before the CDR3 terminus, with the missing tail filled in from the germline J gene. This chain connects TRBV19 to TRBJ2-1; D not resolved. Germline V gene data show CDR1 as FNHDT and CDR2 as SITEND (reference sequence). The CDR3 spans 12 residues. Trimming cost V 2 bases and J 3 bases, with 3 bases left between them. CDR3 DNA (partial): TGTGCCAGCAGTATGTCCTATGCT. Its protein product is CASSMSYA. The entire CDR3 is CASSMSYAEQFF.

Many counts were recorded for this clone. Mouse gene names and germline throughout. The read halts 4 residues ahead of the CDR3 end, with the missing end drawn from the germline J gene. Other DNA sequences from this sample encode an identical CDR3 as well. The rearrangement links TRBV19 to TRBJ2-2; 7 nucleotides match TRBD1. Germline lookup yields CDR1 FNHDT and CDR2 SITEND (reference sequence). V shed 4 bases and J 1 base; nucleotides not matched to a gene: 1. This CDR3 region has 14 residues. CDR3 sequence reads: CASSRDRNTGQLYF. Partial CDR3 DNA: TGTGCCAGCAGTCGGGACAGAAACACCGGG.

On this clone itself: Genes here carry mouse names. Sequencing ends 4 residues short of the CDR3 end; the germline J gene provides the rest. This chain joins TRBV1 and TRBJ2-1; D is perhaps TRBD2 (7 bases). CDR1 is NSQYPW, CDR2 LRSPGD, per germline (reference sequence). The CDR3 is 14 residues long. The CDR3 DNA, read in part, is TGCACCTGCAGTGCAGGGGGGGCGCCCGCT. It yields the protein CTCSAGGAPA. The whole CDR3 sequence is CTCSAGGAPAEQFF.

This clone was recorded many times. The gene symbols are mouse symbols. The observed sequence ends 4 residues before the CDR3 terminus, with the missing tail filled in from the germline J gene. The gene calls are TRBV13-3 and TRBJ2-2, with TRBD1 matching over 7 bases. The CDR3 loop spans 14 amino acids. V dropped 3 bases and J dropped 3; count of bases not matched to a gene: 2. Looked up from germline, CDR1 is NNHDY and CDR2 is SYVADS. The CDR3 DNA, read in part, is TGTGCCAGCAGTGGACAGGGATACACCGGG. Amino acids: CASSGQGYTG. The entire CDR3 reads CASSGQGYTGQLYF.

This clone was observed a handful of times. Genes and germline come from the mouse. The read gets to within 4 residues of the CDR3 end, and the germline J gene fills in the rest. The chain is built from TRBV13-1 and TRBJ2-3, with a possible D match to TRBD1 (5 bases). This CDR3 is 15 amino acids long. Germline CDR1 and CDR2: NSHNY and SYGAGN. Deletions cut 3 bases from V and 2 bases from J, with 13 bases between. This CDR3 reads CASSGSGKDAETLYF. The DNA read from the CDR3 is TGTGCCAGCAGTGGATCAGGGAAGGATGCAGAA.

This clone was counted a few times. Mouse gene names and germline throughout. The read is 4 residues too short to cover the CDR3 end, so that end is filled in from the germline J gene. The chain joins TRBV13-2 to TRBJ2-2; D call uncertain. CDR3 size: 14 residues. Per germline, CDR1 NNHNN and CDR2 SYGAGS (reference sequence). Trimming took 1 base from V and 1 from J, leaving 5 bases between them. The CDR3 DNA, read in part, is TGTGCCAGCGGTGATCCCAGAAACACCGGG. Translating gives CASGDPRNTG. The full CDR3 reads CASGDPRNTGQLYF.

This clone has only a few counts. Gene names are mouse gene names. In the same sample, other DNA sequences code for this CDR3. CDR3 DNA (partial): TGTGCCAGCAGTGACGGACTGGGGGGGAACACCGGG. Translating gives CASSDGLGGNTG. The CDR3 as a whole reads CASSDGLGGNTGQLYF. This rearrangement joins TRBV13-1 to TRBJ2-2, with 12 bases fitting TRBD2. The sequenced fragment ends 4 residues before the CDR3 boundary, so the rest is inferred from the germline J gene. In germline, CDR1 is NSHNY, CDR2 SYGAGN. Unmatched junction bases numbered 1, after V lost 2 bases and J lost 2 bases. The CDR3 is 16 residues long.

This clone was counted between two and nine times. Mouse germline and gene names are used. The read stops 4 residues short of the end of the CDR3; the missing end is completed from the germline J gene. Distinct nucleotide sequences in the sample also encode this CDR3. The genes are TRBV19 and TRBJ1-1; D is possibly TRBD1 (6 bases). CDR1 and CDR2 from the germline V gene are FNHDT and SITEND (reference sequence). The length of the CDR3 is 13 residues. The V gene lost 3 bases and the J gene lost 1 base, with 7 bases spanning the gap. This chain's CDR3 is CASSTGQNTEVFF. CDR3 DNA (partial): TGTGCCAGCAGTACGGGACAAAACACA.

This clone showed up just a few times. Germline and genes here are mouse. The CDR3 end is not reached by the read, which stops 4 residues before it; the germline J gene fills it in. The genes are TRBV13-2 and TRBJ2-3, with D maybe TRBD1 (6 bases). CDR1 is NNHNN, CDR2 SYGAGS, per germline (reference sequence). The CDR3 extends over 14 amino acids. V shed 4 bases and J shed 1 base, with 10 bases lying between them. Here the CDR3 reads CASGQGLRAETLYF. CDR3 DNA, as far as it was read: TGTGCCAGCGGTCAGGGGCTCCGTGCAGAA.

This clone occurred a few times. Mouse names are used for the genes. Read sequence stops 4 residues before the CDR3 end, and the germline J gene provides the missing end. The gene calls are TRBV1 and TRBJ2-3; D is possibly TRBD2 (5 bases). The CDR3 is 14 amino acids. Between the trimmed V and J ends, which lost 5 bases and 1 base, there was a span of 10 bases. In germline, CDR1 is NSQYPW, CDR2 LRSPGD (reference sequence). The sequenced part of the CDR3 DNA is TGCACCTGCAGTCCACAGACTGGTGCAGAA. Translated, it gives CTCSPQTGAE. The whole CDR3 sequence reads CTCSPQTGAETLYF. The variable domain in full, with the rest retrieved from reference TRBV1 and TRBJ2-3, is VTLLEQNPRWRLVPRGQAVNLRCILKNSQYPWMSWYQQDLQKQLQWLFTLRSPGDKEVKSLPGADYLATRVTDTELRLQVANMSQGRTLYCTCSPQTGAETLYFGSGTRLTVL.

This clone came up a few times. The genes and germline here are from mouse. The read finishes 4 residues shy of the CDR3 end, and the germline J gene is used to complete it. The chain uses TRBV19 and TRBJ2-3, with D perhaps TRBD2 (6 bases). The CDR3 runs to 16 residues. Between the trimmed V and J ends, which lost 5 bases and 0 bases, there was a span of 16 bases. Germline V gives CDR1 FNHDT, CDR2 SITEND (reference sequence). The CDR3 region is CASSNSDWPSAETLYF. The CDR3 DNA, read in part, is TGTGCCAGCAGCAACTCAGACTGGCCTAGTGCAGAA.

Remarks on this clone: Each gene name is a mouse one. Read sequence stops 4 residues before the CDR3 end, and the germline J gene provides the missing end. V usage is TRBV31 and J usage is TRBJ1-2; D perhaps matches TRBD1 (6 bases). In germline, CDR1 is GKSSPN, CDR2 SITVG. V shed 0 bases and J shed 3 bases, with 14 bases lying between them. The CDR3 contains 15 residues. The chain's CDR3 is CAWSLWGGRDSDYTF. The part of the CDR3 DNA that was read is TGTGCCTGGAGTCTATGGGGGGGGCGCGACTCC.

In regard to this clone: The gene symbols are mouse symbols. The read stops 4 residues short of the end of the CDR3; the missing end is completed from the germline J gene. V is TRBV13-1 and J is TRBJ2-4; 8 bases map to TRBD2. The CDR3 runs 15 residues. The V gene's germline CDR1 is NSHNY and CDR2 SYGAGN. V dropped 5 bases and J dropped 0; count of bases not matched to a gene: 5. CDR3 sequence reads: CASSWTGTSQNTLYF. CDR3 DNA, as far as it was read: TGTGCCAGCAGCTGGACTGGGACTAGTCAAAAC.

For this clone: Gene names and germline refer to mouse. The DNA ends 4 residues before the CDR3 does, and the rest of the CDR3 is filled in from the germline J gene. The gene calls are TRBV13-1 and TRBJ2-2; D remains ambiguous. The CDR3 is 13 residues long. V was clipped by 3 bases and J by 1 base, with 4 bases between them. The germline gives CDR1 NSHNY, CDR2 SYGAGN. The CDR3 sequence is CASSAINTGQLYF. Incomplete CDR3 DNA: TGTGCCAGCAGTGCCATAAACACCGGG.

Concerning this clone itself: The gene symbols are mouse symbols. The sequence runs out 4 residues before the end of the CDR3; the remainder is reconstructed from the germline J gene. The chain combines TRBV19 with TRBJ2-5; TRBD1 is a possible D gene (6 bases). The length of the CDR3 is 13 residues. Germline V CDR1 and CDR2: FNHDT, SITEND (reference sequence). The CDR3 DNA, read in part, is TGTGCCAGCAGTCCCCGGGACAAGGAC. It encodes CASSPRDKD. The whole CDR3 protein reads CASSPRDKDTQYF.

This clone has a handful of counts. The listed genes are named as in mouse. Read sequence stops 4 residues before the CDR3 end, and the germline J gene provides the missing end. The chain recombines TRBV19 with TRBJ2-1; TRBD1 might be the D (6 bases). Germline V gene data show CDR1 as FNHDT and CDR2 as SITEND (reference sequence). Trimming stripped 5 bases from V and 3 bases from J, with 9 bases between. This CDR3 has 13 residues. The CDR3 loop reads CASRGDIYAEQFF. The CDR3 DNA, read in part, is TGTGCCAGCAGAGGGGACATCTATGCT.

In the case of this clone: Genes and germline come from the mouse. CDR3 amino acids: CASSDHWGHQDTQYF. The CDR3 bases that were read are TGTGCCAGCAGTGATCACTGGGGGCACCAAGAC. The J gene is TRBJ2-5, the V gene TRBV13-1; the match to TRBD2 covers 8 bases. The missing CDR3 end, 4 residues past where the read stops, is filled in from the germline J gene. CDR3 length: 15 amino acids. The V segment lost 1 base and the J segment 1 base; nucleotides outside the gene matches: 2. Looked up from germline, CDR1 is NSHNY and CDR2 is SYGAGN.

Remarks on this clone: The gene names here belong to mouse. The read terminates 4 residues before the CDR3 end, so the remaining end is supplied by the germline J gene. The chain has TRBV19 and TRBJ1-1; possible D gene TRBD1, 6 bases. From germline, CDR1 is FNHDT and CDR2 SITEND (reference sequence). The CDR3 loop spans 13 amino acids. V lost 4 bases to trimming and J lost 4 bases, with 11 bases between them. CDR3 loop: CASSPGTTTEVFF. CDR3 DNA, as far as it was read: TGTGCCAGCAGTCCCGGGACAACCACA.

Regarding this clone: The genes are named according to mouse. From the germline J gene comes the end of the CDR3, since the read stops 4 residues before it. The sample contains more than one DNA sequence encoding this CDR3. This chain joins TRBV13-3 and TRBJ2-2, with 8 positions matching TRBD2. CDR1 and CDR2 (germline): NNHDY, SYVADS. The V segment lost 2 bases and the J segment 0 bases; nucleotides outside the gene matches: 0. The CDR3 has 15 amino acids. CDR3 sequence: CASSEGGPNTGQLYF. CDR3 DNA (partial): TGTGCCAGCAGTGAGGGGGGGCCAAACACCGGG.

This clone was counted only a few times. Mouse gene names and germline throughout. The CDR3 end falls 4 residues outside the read, so it is completed with the germline J gene. The chain recombines TRBV12-1 with TRBJ1-1; D unresolved. V lost 0 bases and J 1 base, leaving 8 bases between the germline ends. The CDR3 is 14 residues long. In germline, CDR1 is SGHSN, CDR2 HYEKVE. CDR3 residues: CASSLGAGNTEVFF. Incomplete CDR3 DNA: TGTGCCAGCTCTCTCGGCGCAGGAAACACA.

To note about this clone: Gene and germline names: mouse. Read coverage stops 4 residues before the CDR3 terminus; the germline J gene supplies the remainder. V usage is TRBV13-2 and J usage is TRBJ1-2; D is possibly TRBD1 (5 bases). CDR1 NNHNN and CDR2 SYGAGS come from the germline V gene (reference sequence). This CDR3 spans 12 amino acids. V lost 3 bases, J lost 4 bases, and 7 bases lay in between. The CDR3 DNA, read in part, is TGTGCCAGCGGTGTCAGGGCCTCC. Translation gives CASGVRAS. Given in full, the CDR3 is CASGVRASDYTF.

With regard to this clone: Relative to the germline gene, one junction end is altered; a read error may explain this. Here the gene names and germline are mouse. Sequencing ends 4 residues short of the CDR3 end; the germline J gene provides the rest. The rearrangement uses TRBV5 and TRBJ2-4; 12 positions agree with TRBD2. The CDR3 covers 16 residues. Looked up from germline, CDR1 is LGHNA and CDR2 is YNLKQL (reference sequence). CDR3 residues: CASSQGTGGGHNTLYF. The CDR3 DNA, read in part, is TGTGCCAGCAGCCAAGGGACTGGGGGGGGTCACAAC.

Turning to this clone: Gene names are mouse gene names. The CDR3 end is not reached by the read, which stops 4 residues before it; the germline J gene fills it in. V and J are TRBV5 and TRBJ2-1; 10 nucleotides agree with TRBD1. This CDR3 is 15 amino acids long. CDR1 LGHNA and CDR2 YNLKQL come from the germline V gene (reference sequence). Partial CDR3 DNA: TGTGCCAGCAGCCAAGAAGAGGGACAGGGGTCT. It codes for CASSQEEGQGS. The full CDR3 protein reads CASSQEEGQGSEQFF.

This clone has just a few counts. Gene names are the mouse ones. The read comes to an end 4 residues before the CDR3 does, leaving the germline J gene to fill in the end. V usage is TRBV13-1 and J usage is TRBJ1-2; 7 bases map to TRBD1. This CDR3 spans 16 amino acids. Trimming at V came to 2 bases and at J to 2 bases, leaving 9 bases not matched to a gene. Germline values: CDR1 NSHNY, CDR2 SYGAGN. The CDR3 here is CASSEASGTVNSDYTF. The CDR3 bases that were read are TGTGCCAGCAGTGAGGCCTCCGGGACAGTCAACTCC.

Worth noting for this clone: Germline and genes: mouse. CDR3 in amino acids: CASSDASWGQGASQNTLYF. CDR3 DNA (partial): TGTGCCAGCAGTGATGCATCATGGGGACAGGGGGCCAGTCAAAAC. The chain recombines TRBV13-1 with TRBJ2-4, with 12 bases matching TRBD1. The read is 4 residues too short to cover the CDR3 end, so that end is filled in from the germline J gene. The CDR3 covers 19 residues. The junction had 8 bases not matched to a gene; V was cut back by 0 bases and J by 0 bases. The germline CDR1 and CDR2 sequences are NSHNY and SYGAGN.

In this sample, this clone turned up a few times. The gene symbols are mouse symbols. The read falls 4 residues short of the CDR3 end, and the missing part is taken from the germline J gene. The same CDR3 is also encoded by other DNA sequences in this sample. The rearrangement joins TRBV13-1 to TRBJ2-2, with D maybe TRBD1 (6 bases). Looked up from germline, CDR1 is NSHNY and CDR2 is SYGAGN. V lost 0 bases and J lost 4, with 10 bases in between. The CDR3 runs to 15 residues. CDR3 sequence reads: CASSDARGGTGQLYF. Partial CDR3 DNA: TGTGCCAGCAGTGATGCCAGGGGAGGCACCGGG.